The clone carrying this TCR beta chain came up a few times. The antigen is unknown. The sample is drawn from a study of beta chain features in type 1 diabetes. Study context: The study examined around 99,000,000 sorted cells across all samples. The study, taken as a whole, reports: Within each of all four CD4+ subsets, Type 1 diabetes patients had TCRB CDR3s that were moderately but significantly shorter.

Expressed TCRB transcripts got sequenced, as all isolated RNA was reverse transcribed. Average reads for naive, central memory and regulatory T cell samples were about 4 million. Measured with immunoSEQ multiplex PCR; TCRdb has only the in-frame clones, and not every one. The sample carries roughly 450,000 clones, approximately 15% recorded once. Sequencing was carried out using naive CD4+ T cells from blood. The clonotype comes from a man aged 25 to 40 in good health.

CDR3 sequence: CATSRAKSGAYEQYV. In DNA, the CDR3 is TGTGCCACCAGCAGAGCGAAATCGGGGGCCTACGAGCAGTACGTC. This sequence joins TRBV15 and TRBJ2-7; D perhaps matches TRBD2 (6 bases). CDR3 length: 15 residues. Trimming took off 1 base at V and 2 bases at J, with 12 bases between the two ends. Germline V gene sequence: CDR1 LNHNV, CDR2 YYDKDF (reference sequence).